This entry features one T cell receptor beta chain sequence. Its antigen has not been determined. No quality values exist for individual bases; no much larger clone is one base distant. TCRbeta CDR3 regions were amplified from genomic DNA by means of the immunoSEQ Assay, a bias-controlled multiplex PCR. The paper's data handling went like this. Nucleated cell counts per sample were estimated from amplification of reference gene primers within the assay. Sequence reads were collapsed and filtered to measure the absolute abundance of every unique TCRbeta CDR3 rearrangement. For each sample, productive Simpson clonality was calculated as the square root of Simpson's diversity index over productive rearrangements. TCRdb stores this immuneACCESS table with in-frame sequences only. Part of the clones is absent; in the studies checked, under half of the shortfall reflects unresolved V genes, and no reason is known for the rest. That table is the source of V, J and clone size, and D and trimming were worked out from the DNA. Within this sample are roughly 120,000 clones, with roughly 86% of them counted one time only. 4.5% of the sample comes from the top ten.

Whole blood was collected in K2EDTA tubes by collaborating institutions according to the institutions' own protocols. For TCRbeta analysis, collaborators shipped samples in one of three forms: frozen whole blood, isolated PBMCs, or DNA extracted from either of those sample types. The data derive from a study of blood T cell repertoires in COVID-19 (dated by TCRdb to 2020 to 2022). Broadly, across the study: Samples covering the acute and convalescent phases of COVID-19 were provided by collaborators in the United States, Italy and Spain. The prospective study material was composed of cDNA or gDNA derived from T cells, B-cell-depleted T cells, or PBMCs. The dataset comprised deeply sampled blood TCRbeta repertoires from subjects exposed to, actively infected with, or recovered from COVID-19. The repertoires were released in a freely available public database intended as a resource for research on the immune response to SARS-CoV-2. Samples were obtained from the ongoing ImmuneRACE study (first 160 participants) and from 1,200 or so subjects provided by 6 global collaborators. The sample metadata nearly always contained a de-identified subject ID, COVID-19 status, age in years and sex. Where available, HLA class I and class II types were taken from metadata supplied by the sample provider and were not determined by assay-based typing. Study-level results and caveats: The quantity of clinical and demographic metadata differed by source and by participant and was supplied without curation.

Germline trimming amounts to 4 bases on V and 5 bases on J, with 8 as the count of junction bases outside the gene matches. CDR3 length: 15 amino acids, cysteine to phenylalanine. The CDR3 DNA has 45 bases and is translated from base 1. The germline V gene (reference sequence) specifies SEHNR as CDR1 and FQNEAQ as CDR2. Here the chain combines TRBV7-9 and TRBJ2-5; a stretch of 9 junction bases matches TRBD1. This TCR was sampled from a man aged 35 to 55 with acute or convalescent COVID-19. The sample was peripheral blood. The CDR3 region has the sequence CASSSSGTGKETQYF. The DNA reads TGTGCCAGCAGCTCGTCCGGGACAGGGAAGGAGACCCAGTACTTC.